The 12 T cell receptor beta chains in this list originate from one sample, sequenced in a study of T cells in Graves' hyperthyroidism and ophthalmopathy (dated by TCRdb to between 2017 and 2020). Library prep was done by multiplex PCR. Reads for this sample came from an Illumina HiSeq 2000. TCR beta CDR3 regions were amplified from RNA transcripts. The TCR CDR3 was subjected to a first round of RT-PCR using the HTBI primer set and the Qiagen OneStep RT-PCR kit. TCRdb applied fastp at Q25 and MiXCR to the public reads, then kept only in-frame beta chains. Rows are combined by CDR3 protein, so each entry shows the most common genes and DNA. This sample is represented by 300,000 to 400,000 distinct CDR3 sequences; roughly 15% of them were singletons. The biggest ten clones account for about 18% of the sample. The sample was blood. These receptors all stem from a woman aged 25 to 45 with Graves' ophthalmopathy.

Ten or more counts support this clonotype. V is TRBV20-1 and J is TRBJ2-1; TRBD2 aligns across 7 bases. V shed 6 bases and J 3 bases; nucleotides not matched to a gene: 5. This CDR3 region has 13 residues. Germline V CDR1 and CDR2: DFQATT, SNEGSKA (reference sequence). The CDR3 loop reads CSANGLDYNEQFF. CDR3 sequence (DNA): TGCAGTGCCAACGGACTAGACTACAATGAGCAGTTCTTC.

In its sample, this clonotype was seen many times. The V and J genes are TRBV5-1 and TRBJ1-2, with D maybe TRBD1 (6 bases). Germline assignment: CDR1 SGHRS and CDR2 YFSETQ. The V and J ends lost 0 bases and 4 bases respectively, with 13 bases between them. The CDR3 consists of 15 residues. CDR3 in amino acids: CASSLVWGLFYGYTF. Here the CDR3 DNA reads TGCGCCAGCAGCTTGGTTTGGGGGCTCTTCTATGGCTACACCTTC.

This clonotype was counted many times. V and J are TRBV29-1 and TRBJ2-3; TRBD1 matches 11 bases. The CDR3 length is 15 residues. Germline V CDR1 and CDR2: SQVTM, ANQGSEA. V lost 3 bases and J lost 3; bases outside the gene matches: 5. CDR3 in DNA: TGCAGCGTTGAGGGGACAGGGGGATTAACAGATACGCAGTATTTT. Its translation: CSVEGTGGLTDTQYF.

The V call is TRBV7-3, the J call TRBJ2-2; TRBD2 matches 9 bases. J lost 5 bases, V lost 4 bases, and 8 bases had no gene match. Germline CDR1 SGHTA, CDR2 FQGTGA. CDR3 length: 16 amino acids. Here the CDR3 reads CASSSVERGVTGELFF. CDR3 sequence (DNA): TGTGCCAGCAGCTCGGTCGAGCGGGGGGTTACCGGGGAGCTGTTTTTT. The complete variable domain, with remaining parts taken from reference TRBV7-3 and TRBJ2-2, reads GAGVSQTPSNKVTEKGKYVELRCDPISGHTALYWYRQSLGQGPEFLIYFQGTGAADDSGLPNDRFFAVRPEGSVSTLKIQRTERGDSAVYLCASSSVERGVTGELFFGEGSRLTVL.

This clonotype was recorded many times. CDR3 DNA sequence: TGTGCCAGCAGTTTACCAAAACAGGCTTTCTTT. It translates to CASSLPKQAFF. The chain recombines TRBV28 with TRBJ1-1; D unresolved. This CDR3 contains 11 residues. V lost 2 bases, J lost 11 bases, and 9 bases lay in between. The germline V gene encodes CDR1 MDHEN and CDR2 SYDVKM.

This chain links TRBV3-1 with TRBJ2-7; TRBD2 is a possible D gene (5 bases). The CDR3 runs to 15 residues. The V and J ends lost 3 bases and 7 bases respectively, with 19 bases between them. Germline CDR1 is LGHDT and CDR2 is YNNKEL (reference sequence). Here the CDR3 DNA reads TGTGCCAGCAGCCATTCGCCGAGGGCGGGTACTGAGCAGTACTTC. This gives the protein CASSHSPRAGTEQYF.

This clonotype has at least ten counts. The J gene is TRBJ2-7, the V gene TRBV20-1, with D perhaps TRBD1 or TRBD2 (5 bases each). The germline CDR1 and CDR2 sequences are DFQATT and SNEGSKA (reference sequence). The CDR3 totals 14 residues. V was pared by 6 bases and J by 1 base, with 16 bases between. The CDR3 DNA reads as TGCAGTGCCCCTATGAGGGGCCTGTCCTACGAGCAGTACTTC. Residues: CSAPMRGLSYEQYF.

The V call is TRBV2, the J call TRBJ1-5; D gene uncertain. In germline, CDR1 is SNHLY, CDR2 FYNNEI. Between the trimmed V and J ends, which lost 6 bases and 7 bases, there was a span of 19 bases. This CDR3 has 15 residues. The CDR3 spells CASSQSQIRPQPQHF. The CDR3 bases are TGTGCCAGCAGCCAAAGTCAAATCAGGCCCCAGCCCCAGCATTTT. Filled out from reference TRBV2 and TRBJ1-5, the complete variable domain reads EPEVTQTPSHQVTQMGQEVILRCVPISNHLYFYWYRQILGQKVEFLVSFYNNEISEKSEIFDDQFSVERPDGSNFTLKIRSTKLEDSAMYFCASSQSQIRPQPQHFGDGTRLSIL.

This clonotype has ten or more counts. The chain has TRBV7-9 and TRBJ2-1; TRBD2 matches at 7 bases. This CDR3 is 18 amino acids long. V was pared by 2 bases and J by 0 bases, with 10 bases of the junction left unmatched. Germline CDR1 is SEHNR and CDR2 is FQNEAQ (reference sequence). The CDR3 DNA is TGTGCCAGCAGCTTACCCCGCGTTGGGGGGGGCTCCTACAATGAGCAGTTCTTC. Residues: CASSLPRVGGGSYNEQFF.

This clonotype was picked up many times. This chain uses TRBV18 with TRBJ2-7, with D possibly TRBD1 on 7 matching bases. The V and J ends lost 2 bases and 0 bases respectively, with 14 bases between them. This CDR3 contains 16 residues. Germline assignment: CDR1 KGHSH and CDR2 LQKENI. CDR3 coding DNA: TGTGCCAGCTCACCAACGACAGGGCGGGGCTCCTACGAGCAGTACTTC. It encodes CASSPTTGRGSYEQYF.

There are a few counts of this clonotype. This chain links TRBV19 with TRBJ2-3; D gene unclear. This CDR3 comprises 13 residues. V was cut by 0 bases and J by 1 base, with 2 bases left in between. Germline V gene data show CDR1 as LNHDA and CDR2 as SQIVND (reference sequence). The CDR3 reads CASSIEGTDTQYF. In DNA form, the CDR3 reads TGTGCCAGTAGTATAGAGGGCACAGATACGCAGTATTTT. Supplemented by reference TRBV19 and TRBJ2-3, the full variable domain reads DGGITQSPKYLFRKEGQNVTLSCEQNLNHDAMYWYRQDPGQGLRLIYYSQIVNDFQKGDIAEGYSVSREKKESFPLTVTSAQKNPTAFYLCASSIEGTDTQYFGPGTRLTVL.

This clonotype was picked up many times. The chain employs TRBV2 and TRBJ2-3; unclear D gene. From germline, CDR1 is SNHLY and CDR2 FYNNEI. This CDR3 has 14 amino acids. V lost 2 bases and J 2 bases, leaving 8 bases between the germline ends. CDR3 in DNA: TGTGCCAGCAGTGAACTGTACTCCACAGATACGCAGTATTTT. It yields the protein CASSELYSTDTQYF.